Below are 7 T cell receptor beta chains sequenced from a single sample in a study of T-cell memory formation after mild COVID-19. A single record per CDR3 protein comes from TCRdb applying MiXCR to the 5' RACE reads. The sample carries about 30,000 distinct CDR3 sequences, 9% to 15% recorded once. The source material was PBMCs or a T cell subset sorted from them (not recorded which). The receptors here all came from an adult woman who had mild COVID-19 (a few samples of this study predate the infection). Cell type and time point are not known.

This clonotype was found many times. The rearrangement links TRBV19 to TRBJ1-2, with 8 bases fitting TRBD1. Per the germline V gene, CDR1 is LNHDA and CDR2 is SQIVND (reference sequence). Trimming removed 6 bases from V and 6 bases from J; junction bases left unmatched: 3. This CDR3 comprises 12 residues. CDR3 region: CASSRTGNGYTF. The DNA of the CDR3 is TGTGCCAGTAGCCGGACAGGGAATGGCTACACCTTC.

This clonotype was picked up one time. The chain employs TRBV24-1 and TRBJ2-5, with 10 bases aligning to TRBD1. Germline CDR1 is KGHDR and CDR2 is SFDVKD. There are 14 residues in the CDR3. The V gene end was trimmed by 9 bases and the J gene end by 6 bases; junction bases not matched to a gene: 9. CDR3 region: CATPGQGLEKTQYF. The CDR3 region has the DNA TGTGCCACCCCGGGACAGGGGTTAGAAAAGACCCAGTACTTC.

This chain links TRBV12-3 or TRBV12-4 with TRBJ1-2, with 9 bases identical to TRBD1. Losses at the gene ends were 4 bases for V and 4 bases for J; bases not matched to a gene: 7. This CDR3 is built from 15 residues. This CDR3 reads CASSYGQGTGYGYTF. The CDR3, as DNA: TGTGCCAGCAGTTACGGACAGGGGACGGGCTATGGCTACACCTTC.

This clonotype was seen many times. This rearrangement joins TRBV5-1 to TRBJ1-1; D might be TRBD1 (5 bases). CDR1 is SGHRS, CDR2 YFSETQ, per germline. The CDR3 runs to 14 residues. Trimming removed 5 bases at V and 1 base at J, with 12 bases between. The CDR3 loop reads CASRTHTGNTEAFF. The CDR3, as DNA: TGCGCCAGCAGAACCCACACAGGGAACACTGAAGCTTTCTTT.

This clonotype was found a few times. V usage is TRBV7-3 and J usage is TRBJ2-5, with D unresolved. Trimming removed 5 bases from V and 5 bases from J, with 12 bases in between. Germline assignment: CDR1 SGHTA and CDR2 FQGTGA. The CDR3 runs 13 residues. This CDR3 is CASSRSRSETQYF. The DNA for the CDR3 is TGTGCCAGCAGCCGATCTAGGTCCGAGACCCAGTACTTC.

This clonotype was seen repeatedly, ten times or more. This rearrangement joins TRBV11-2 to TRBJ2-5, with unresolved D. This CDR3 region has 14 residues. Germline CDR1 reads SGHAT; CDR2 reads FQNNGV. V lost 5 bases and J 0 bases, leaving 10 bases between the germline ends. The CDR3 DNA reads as TGTGCCAGCAGCCGATTTGGCCACCAAGAGACCCAGTACTTC. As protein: CASSRFGHQETQYF.

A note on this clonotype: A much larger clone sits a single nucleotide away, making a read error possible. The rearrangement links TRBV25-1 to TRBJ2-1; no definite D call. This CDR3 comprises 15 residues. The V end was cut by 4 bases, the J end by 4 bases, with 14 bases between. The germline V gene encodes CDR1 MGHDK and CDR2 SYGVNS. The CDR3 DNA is TGTGCCAGCAGTGGGAATCGGCGGTCATACAATGAGCAGTTCTTC. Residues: CASSGNRRSYNEQFF.